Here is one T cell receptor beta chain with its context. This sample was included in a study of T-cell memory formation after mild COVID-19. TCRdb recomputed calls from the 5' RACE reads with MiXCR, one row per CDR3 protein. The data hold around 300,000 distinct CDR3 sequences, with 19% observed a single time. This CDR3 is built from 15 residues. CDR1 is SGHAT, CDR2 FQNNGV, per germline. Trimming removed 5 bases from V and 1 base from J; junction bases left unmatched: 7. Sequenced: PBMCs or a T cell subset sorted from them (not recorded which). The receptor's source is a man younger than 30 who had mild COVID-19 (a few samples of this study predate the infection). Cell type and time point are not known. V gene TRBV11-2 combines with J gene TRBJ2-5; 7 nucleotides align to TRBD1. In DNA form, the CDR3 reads TGTGCCAGCAGCCCAATCCGGGACAGCCAAGAGACCCAGTACTTC. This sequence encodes CASSPIRDSQETQYF.